Only a few counts were recorded for the clone carrying this TCR beta chain. Its antigen is unknown. It was 5'RACE with constant-segment primers that produced the TCR alpha and TCR beta cDNA libraries, which carried sample barcodes and UMIs. In TCRdb, the 5' RACE reads were re-called with MiXCR into one record per CDR3 protein. This sample carries 270,000 or so distinct CDR3 sequences, about a sixth of them seen once, and the ten largest clones take roughly 23%. Germline V gene lookup returns CDR1 SGHRS and CDR2 YFSETQ. The V end lost 4 bases, the J end lost 5 bases, and 9 bases lay between the germline ends. There are 12 residues in the CDR3. These data belong to a study of T-cell memory formation after mild COVID-19. Turning to the study itself: Largely donor-specific sequence clusters came from a couple of donors.

The study's findings and limits: Among contracting clones, CD4+ were mainly CM/EM and CD8+ enriched in EMRA. Within pre-infection memory, some responding clones were found, suggesting cross-reactive memory joined.

Material: PBMCs or a T cell subset sorted from them (not recorded which). The TCR comes from a man aged 18 to 29 who had mild COVID-19 (a few samples of this study predate the infection). Cell type and time point are not known. The rearrangement uses TRBV5-1 and TRBJ2-5; weak D call: TRBD2 (6 bases). CDR3 nucleotide sequence: TGCGCCAGCAGCCCCGCGGGGGAGACCCAGTACTTC. Translated, it gives CASSPAGETQYF.